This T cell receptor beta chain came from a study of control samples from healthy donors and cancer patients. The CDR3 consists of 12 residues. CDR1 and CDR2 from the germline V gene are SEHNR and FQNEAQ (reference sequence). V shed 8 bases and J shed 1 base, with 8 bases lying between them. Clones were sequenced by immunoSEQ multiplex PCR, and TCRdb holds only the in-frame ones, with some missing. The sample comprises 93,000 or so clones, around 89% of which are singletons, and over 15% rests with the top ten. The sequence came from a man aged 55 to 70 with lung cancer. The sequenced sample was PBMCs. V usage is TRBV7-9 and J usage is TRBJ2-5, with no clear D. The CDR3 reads CASSYIQETQYF. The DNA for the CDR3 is TGTGCCAGCTCTTATATCCAAGAGACCCAGTACTTC.